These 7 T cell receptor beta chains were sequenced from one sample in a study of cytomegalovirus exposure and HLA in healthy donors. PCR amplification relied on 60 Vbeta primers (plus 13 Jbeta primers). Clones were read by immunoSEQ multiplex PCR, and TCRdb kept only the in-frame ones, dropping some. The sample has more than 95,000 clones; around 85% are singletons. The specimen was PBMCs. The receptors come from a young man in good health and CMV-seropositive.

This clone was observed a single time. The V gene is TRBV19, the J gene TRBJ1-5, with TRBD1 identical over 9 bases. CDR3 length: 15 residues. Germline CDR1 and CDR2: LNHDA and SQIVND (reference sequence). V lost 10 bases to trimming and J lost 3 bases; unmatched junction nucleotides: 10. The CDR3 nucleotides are TGTGCCACCTCTATGGGACAGGGCCTCAATCAGCCCCAGCATTTT. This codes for CATSMGQGLNQPQHF.

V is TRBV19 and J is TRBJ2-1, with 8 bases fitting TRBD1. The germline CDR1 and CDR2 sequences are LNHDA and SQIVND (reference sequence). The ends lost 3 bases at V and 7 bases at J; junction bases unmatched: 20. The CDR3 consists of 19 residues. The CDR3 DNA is TGTGCCAGTAGTATTCCAAGAAGCCTCCAAGGACAGGGAAGGAATGAGCAGTTCTTC. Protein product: CASSIPRSLQGQGRNEQFF.

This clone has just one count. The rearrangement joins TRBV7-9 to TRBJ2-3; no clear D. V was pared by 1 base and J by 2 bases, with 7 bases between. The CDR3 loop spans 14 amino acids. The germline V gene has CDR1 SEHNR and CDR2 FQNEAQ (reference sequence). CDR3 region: CASSLGQSTDTQYF. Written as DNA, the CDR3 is TGTGCCAGCAGCTTAGGCCAGTCCACAGATACGCAGTATTTT.

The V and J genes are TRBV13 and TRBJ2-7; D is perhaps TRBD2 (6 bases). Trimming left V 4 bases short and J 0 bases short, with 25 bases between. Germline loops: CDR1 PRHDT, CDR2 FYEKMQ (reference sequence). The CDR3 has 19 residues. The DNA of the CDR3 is TGTGCCAGCAGCTGGGGCGGGATGGCAGGCTCTGGGACCTCCTACGAGCAGTACTTC. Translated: CASSWGGMAGSGTSYEQYF.

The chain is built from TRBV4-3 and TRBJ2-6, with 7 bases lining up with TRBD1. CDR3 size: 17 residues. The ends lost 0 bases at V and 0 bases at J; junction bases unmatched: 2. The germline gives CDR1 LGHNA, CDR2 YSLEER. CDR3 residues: CASSQENRGSGANVLTF. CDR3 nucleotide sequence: TGCGCCAGCAGCCAAGAGAACAGGGGCTCTGGGGCCAACGTCCTGACTTTC.

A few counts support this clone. The CDR3 nucleotides are TGTGCCAGCAGGCTCGGGAACACCTACGAGCAGTACTTC. Its protein is CASRLGNTYEQYF. This chain connects TRBV14 to TRBJ2-7; TRBD2 is a possible D gene (5 bases). The V end was cut by 6 bases, the J end by 2 bases, with 11 bases between. CDR1 is SGHDN, CDR2 FVKESK, per germline. The CDR3 contains 13 residues. The full variable domain, in which reference TRBV14 and TRBJ2-7 provide the parts outside the CDR3, is EAGVTQFPSHSVIEKGQTVTLRCDPISGHDNLYWYRRVMGKEIKFLLHFVKESKQDESGMPNNRFLAERTGGTYSTLKVQPAELEDSGVYFCASRLGNTYEQYFGPGTRLTVT.

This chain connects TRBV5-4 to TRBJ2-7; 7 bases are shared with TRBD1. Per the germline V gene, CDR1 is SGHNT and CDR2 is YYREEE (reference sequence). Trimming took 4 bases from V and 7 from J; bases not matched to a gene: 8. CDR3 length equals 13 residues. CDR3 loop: CASSPWDSLEQYF. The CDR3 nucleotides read TGTGCCAGCAGCCCCTGGGACAGCCTGGAGCAGTACTTC.